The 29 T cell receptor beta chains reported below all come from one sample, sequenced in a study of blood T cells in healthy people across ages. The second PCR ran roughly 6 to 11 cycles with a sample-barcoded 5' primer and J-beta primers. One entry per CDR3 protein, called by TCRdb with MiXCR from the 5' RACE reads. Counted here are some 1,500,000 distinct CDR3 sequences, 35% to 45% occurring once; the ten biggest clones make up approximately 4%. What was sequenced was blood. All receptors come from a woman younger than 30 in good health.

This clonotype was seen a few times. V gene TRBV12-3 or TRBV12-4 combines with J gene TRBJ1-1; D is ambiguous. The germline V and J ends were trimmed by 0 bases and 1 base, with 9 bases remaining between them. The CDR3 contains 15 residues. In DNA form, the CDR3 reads TGTGCCAGCAGTTTAGCGTACCAGGAGAACACTGAAGCTTTCTTT. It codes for CASSLAYQENTEAFF.

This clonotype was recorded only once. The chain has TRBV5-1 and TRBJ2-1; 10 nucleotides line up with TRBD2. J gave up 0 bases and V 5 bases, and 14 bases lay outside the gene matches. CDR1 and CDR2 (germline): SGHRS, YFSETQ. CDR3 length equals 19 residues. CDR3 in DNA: TGCGCCAGCAGTCAGGGGCTAGCGGGGGCCCGATTCTCCTACAATGAGCAGTTCTTC. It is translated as CASSQGLAGARFSYNEQFF.

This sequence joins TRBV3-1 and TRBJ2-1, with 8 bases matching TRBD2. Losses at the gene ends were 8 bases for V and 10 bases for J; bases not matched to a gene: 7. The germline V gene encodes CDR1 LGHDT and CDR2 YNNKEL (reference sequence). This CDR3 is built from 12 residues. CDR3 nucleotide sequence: TGTGCCAGCTGCTTCAGCGGGGGCGAGCAGTTCTTC. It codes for CASCFSGGEQFF.

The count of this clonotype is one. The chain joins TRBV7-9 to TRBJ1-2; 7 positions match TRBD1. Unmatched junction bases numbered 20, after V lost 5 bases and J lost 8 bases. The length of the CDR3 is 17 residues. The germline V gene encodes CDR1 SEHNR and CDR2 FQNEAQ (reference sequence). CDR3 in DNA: TGTGCCAGCAGCAAGTTTACCGGGACAGAGAGGGGTAGGGGCTACACCTTC. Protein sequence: CASSKFTGTERGRGYTF. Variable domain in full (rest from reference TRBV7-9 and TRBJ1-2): DTGVSQNPRHKITKRGQNVTFRCDPISEHNRLYWYRQTLGQGPEFLTYFQNEAQLEKSRLLSDRFSAERPKGSFSTLEIQRTEQGDSAMYLCASSKFTGTERGRGYTFGSGTRLTVV.

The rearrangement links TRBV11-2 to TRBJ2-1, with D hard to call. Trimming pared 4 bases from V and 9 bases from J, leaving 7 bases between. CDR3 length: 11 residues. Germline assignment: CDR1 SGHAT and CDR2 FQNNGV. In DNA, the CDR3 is TGTGCCAGCAGCTCCTTAGCTGAGCAGTTCTTC. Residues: CASSSLAEQFF.

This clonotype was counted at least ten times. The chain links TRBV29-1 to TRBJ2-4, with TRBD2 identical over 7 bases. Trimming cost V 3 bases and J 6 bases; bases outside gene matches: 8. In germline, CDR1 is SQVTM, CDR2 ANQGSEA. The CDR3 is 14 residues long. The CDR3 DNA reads TGCAGCGTTGAGATCCAGCGGGGCGCAAACATTCAGTACTTC. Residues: CSVEIQRGANIQYF.

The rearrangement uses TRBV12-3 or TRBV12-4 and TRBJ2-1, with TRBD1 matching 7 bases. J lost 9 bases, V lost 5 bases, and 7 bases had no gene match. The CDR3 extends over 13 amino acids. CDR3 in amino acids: CASSVGQVSEQFF. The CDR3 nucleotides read TGTGCCAGCAGTGTAGGACAGGTCTCTGAGCAGTTCTTC.

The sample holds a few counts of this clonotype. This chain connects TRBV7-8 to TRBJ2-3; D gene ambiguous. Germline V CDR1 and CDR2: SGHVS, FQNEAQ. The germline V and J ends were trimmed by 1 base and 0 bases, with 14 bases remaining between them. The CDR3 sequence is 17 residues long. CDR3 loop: CASSLGRAPFSTDTQYF. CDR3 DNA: TGTGCCAGCAGCTTAGGGCGCGCCCCGTTTAGCACAGATACGCAGTATTTT.

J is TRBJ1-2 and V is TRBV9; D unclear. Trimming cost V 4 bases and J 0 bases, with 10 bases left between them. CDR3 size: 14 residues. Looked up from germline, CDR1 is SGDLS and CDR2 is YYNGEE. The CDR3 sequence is CASSIQPANYGYTF. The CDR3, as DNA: TGTGCCAGCAGCATACAGCCAGCTAACTATGGCTACACCTTC.

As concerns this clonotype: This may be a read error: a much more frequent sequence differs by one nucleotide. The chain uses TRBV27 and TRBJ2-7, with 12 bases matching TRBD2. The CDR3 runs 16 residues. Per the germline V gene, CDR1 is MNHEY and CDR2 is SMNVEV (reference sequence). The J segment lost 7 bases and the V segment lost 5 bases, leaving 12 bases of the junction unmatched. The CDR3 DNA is TGTGCCAGCAGTAACCGACTAGCGGGAGTTCTCAATGAGCAGTACTTC. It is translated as CASSNRLAGVLNEQYF.

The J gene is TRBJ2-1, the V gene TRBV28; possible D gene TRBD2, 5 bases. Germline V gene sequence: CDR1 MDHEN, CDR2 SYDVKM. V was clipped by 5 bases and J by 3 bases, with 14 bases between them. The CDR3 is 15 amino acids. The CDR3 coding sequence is TGTGCCAGCAGTCCCCCTCGGACTGGCTACAATGAGCAGTTCTTC. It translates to CASSPPRTGYNEQFF.

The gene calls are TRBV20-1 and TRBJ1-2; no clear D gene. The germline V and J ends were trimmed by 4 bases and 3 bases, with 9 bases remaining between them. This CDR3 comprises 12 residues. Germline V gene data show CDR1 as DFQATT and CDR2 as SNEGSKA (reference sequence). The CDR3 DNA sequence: TGCAGTGCTATTGACGGATACTATGGCTACACCTTC. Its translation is CSAIDGYYGYTF.

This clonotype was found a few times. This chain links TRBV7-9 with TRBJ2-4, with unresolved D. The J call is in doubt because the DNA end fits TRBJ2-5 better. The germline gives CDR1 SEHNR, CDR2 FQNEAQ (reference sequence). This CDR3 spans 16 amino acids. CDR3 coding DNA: TGTGCCAGCAGCTTAGTTGTCTCCTTGAGGATGGAGACCCAGTACTTC. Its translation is CASSLVVSLRMETQYF.

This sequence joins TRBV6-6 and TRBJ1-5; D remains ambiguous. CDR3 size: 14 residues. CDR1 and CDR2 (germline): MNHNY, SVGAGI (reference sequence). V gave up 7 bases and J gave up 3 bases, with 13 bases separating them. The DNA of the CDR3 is TGTGCCAGCATCAGCGTCACGGTCAATCAGCCCCAGCATTTT. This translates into CASISVTVNQPQHF.

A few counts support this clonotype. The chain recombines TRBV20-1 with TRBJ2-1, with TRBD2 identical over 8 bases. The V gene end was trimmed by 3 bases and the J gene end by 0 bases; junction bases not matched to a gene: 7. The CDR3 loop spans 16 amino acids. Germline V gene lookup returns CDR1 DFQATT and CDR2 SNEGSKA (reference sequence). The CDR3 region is CSASASGGASYNEQFF. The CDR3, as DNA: TGCAGTGCTAGTGCGTCCGGGGGGGCCTCCTACAATGAGCAGTTCTTC.

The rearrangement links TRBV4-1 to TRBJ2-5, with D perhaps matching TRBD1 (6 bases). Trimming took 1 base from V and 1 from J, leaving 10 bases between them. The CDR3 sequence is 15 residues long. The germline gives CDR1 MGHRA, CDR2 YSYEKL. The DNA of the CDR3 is TGCGCCAGCAGCCAAGCCCCGGACAGCCAAGAGACCCAGTACTTC. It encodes CASSQAPDSQETQYF.

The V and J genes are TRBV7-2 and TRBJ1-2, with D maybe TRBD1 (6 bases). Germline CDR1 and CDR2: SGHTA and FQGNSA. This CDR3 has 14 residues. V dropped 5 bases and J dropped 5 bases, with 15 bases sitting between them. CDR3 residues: CASSPWTATYGYTF. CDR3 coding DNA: TGTGCCAGCAGCCCCTGGACAGCTACTTATGGCTACACCTTC. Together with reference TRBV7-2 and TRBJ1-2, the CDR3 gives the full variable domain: GAGVSQSPSNKVTEKGKDVELRCDPISGHTALYWYRQSLGQGLEFLIYFQGNSAPDKSGLPSDRFSAERTGGSVSTLTIQRTQQEDSAVYLCASSPWTATYGYTFGSGTRLTVV.

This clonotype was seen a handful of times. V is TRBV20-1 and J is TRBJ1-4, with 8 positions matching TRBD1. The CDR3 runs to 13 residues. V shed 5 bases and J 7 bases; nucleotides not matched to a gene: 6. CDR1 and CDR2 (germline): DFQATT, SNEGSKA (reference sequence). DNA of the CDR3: TGCAGTGCTTCCGACAGGGGAGGTGAAAAACTGTTTTTT. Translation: CSASDRGGEKLFF.

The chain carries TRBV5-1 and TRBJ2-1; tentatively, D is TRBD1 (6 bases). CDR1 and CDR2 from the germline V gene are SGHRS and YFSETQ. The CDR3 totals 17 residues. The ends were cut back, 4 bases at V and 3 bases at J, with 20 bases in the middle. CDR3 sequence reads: CASSVGASLIIYNEQFF. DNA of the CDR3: TGCGCCAGCAGCGTGGGGGCTAGCCTTATCATCTACAATGAGCAGTTCTTC.

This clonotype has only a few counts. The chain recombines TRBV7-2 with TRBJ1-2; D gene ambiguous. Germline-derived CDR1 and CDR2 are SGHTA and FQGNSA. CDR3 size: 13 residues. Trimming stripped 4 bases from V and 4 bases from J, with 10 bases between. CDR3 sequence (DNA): TGTGCCAGCAGCTCCGGACGGCTCTATGGCTACACCTTC. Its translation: CASSSGRLYGYTF.

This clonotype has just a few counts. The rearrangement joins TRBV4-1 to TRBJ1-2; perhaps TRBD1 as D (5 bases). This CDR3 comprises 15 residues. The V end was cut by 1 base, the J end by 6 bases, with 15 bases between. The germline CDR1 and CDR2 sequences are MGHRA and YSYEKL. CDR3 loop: CASSQVLGAEDGYTF. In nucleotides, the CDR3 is TGCGCCAGCAGCCAAGTGCTCGGGGCGGAAGATGGCTACACCTTC.

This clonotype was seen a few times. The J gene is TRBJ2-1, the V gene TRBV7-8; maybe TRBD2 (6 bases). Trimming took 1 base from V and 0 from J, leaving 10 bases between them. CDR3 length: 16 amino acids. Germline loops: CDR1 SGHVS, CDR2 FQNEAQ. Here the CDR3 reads CASSLDGRGSYNEQFF. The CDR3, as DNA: TGTGCCAGCAGCTTAGACGGGAGAGGCTCCTACAATGAGCAGTTCTTC.

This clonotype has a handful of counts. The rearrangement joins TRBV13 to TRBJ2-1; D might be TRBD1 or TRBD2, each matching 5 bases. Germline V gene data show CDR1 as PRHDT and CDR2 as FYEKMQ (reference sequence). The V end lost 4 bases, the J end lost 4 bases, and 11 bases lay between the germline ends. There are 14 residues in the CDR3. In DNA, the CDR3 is TGTGCCAGCAGCTGGGGGATCCGGTACAATGAGCAGTTCTTC. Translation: CASSWGIRYNEQFF.

The CDR3 is CASSLVGTSGQETQYF. The CDR3 bases are TGTGCCAGCAGCTTAGTCGGGACTAGCGGCCAAGAGACCCAGTACTTC. The rearrangement joins TRBV11-2 to TRBJ2-4; TRBD2 matches at 11 bases. The assigned J gene may be wrong: the sequence end matches TRBJ2-5 better. The CDR3 is 16 residues long. The germline CDR1 and CDR2 sequences are SGHAT and FQNNGV.

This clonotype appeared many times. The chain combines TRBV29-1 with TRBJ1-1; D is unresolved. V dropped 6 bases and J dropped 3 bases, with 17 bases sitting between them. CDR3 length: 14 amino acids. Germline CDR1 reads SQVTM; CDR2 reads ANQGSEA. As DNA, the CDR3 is TGCAGCGTGGCGCGGCCTACAGCGCACACTGAAGCTTTCTTT. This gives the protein CSVARPTAHTEAFF.

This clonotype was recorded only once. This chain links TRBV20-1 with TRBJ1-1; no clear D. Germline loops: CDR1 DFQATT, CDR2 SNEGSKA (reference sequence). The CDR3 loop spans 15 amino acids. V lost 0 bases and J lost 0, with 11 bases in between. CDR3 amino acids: CSARDQQALNTEAFF. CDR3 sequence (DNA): TGCAGTGCTAGAGATCAGCAGGCCCTGAACACTGAAGCTTTCTTT.

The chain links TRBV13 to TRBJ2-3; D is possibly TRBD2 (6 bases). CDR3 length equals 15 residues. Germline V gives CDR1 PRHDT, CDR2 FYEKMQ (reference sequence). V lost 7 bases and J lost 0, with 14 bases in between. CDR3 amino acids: CASTHWEASTDTQYF. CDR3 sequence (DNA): TGTGCCAGCACCCACTGGGAGGCTAGCACAGATACGCAGTATTTT.

Here the CDR3 reads CAIRARMDEDNSPLHF. Written as DNA, the CDR3 is TGTGCCATCAGGGCCCGGATGGATGAAGATAATTCACCCCTCCACTTT. The chain has TRBV10-3 and TRBJ1-6; the D is unclear. Trimming pared 6 bases from V and 5 bases from J, leaving 17 bases between. CDR3 length: 16 amino acids. Germline CDR1 and CDR2: ENHRY and SYGVKD.

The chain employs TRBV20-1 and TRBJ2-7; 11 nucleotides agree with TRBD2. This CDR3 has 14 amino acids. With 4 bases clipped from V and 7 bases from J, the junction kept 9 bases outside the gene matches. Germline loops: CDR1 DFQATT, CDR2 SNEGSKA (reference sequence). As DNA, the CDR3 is TGCAGTGCTATAGCGGGGGGGCGTAACAATGAGCAGTACTTC. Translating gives CSAIAGGRNNEQYF.